This paragraph reports one T cell receptor (beta chain). This clonotype came up many times. No antigen is known for it. It has no much larger one-base neighbor in the sample; base qualities were not kept. TCR beta CDR3 regions were amplified from RNA transcripts. The TCR CDR3 was subjected to a first round of RT-PCR using the HTBI primer set and the Qiagen OneStep RT-PCR kit. Libraries were constructed in a second round of multiplex PCR, after which size selection and purification were performed. Libraries were sequenced paired-end with 100 bp reads on an Illumina HiSeq2000. On the authors' methods: SOAPnuke was used to process the raw data, throwing out any read that contained adapters or uncalled bases, had a mean Phred below 15, or lacked an exact constant-primer or identifier match. High-quality paired reads were merged with COPE v1.2.5, and unique nucleotide sequences were defined as clonotypes. MiTCR v1.1 was used to align the clonotypes against IMGT TRBV, TRBD and TRBJ reference segments. Only V-J combinations with frequency above 0.0001, covering roughly 99% of repertoires, were analysed. The TCS score was defined as the ratio of F50 (clonal expansion) to E x V (chaos), calculated using BLOSUM62-based TCRdist between CDR3 peptides within each V-J. Welch's t-statistics and random forest reduced 500 to 650 V-J features to 13, which were used in a naive Bayes classifier (R e1071). The similarity between thyroid and blood repertoires was quantified using the Morisita-Horn index. TCRdb reran the public reads through fastp at Q25 and MiXCR, keeping productive beta chains. All rows with the same CDR3 protein become a single entry with the most common DNA and genes. What appears here as the V and J calls and clone size reflects TCRdb's work, not the paper's. For this sample the table gives around 60,000 distinct CDR3 sequences, of which around 50% were detected only once. The ten largest account for around 12% of the sample.

The CDR3, from cysteine to phenylalanine, totals 15 residues. Only the CDR3 DNA is retained, 45 bases long and in frame from the first base. V lost 2 bases and J lost 0 bases; the stretch between them is 9 bases long. From the germline V gene, CDR1 is SGHRS and CDR2 is YFSETQ. This record belongs to a study of T cells in Graves' hyperthyroidism and ophthalmopathy (dated by TCRdb to 2018 to 2020). General notes on the study: Peripheral blood was collected at initial diagnosis, before any treatment. The paper reports TCR Vbeta CDR3 sequencing of approximately 130 peripheral blood samples: 40 to 45 ophthalmopathy, roughly 74 hyperthyroidism and around 17 progressor patients. A discovery cohort of fewer than 110 patients, approximately 45 with Graves' ophthalmopathy and approximately 57 with stable Graves' hyperthyroidism, was used to find distinguishing TCR V-J signatures. An independent validation cohort of 18 to 20 hyperthyroidism patients and approximately 16 patients who later progressed to ophthalmopathy tested prospective prediction of ophthalmopathy. Thyroid tissue and blood T-cell repertoires from six Graves' hyperthyroidism patients were also compared in the study. After sampling, hyperthyroidism patients received methimazole starting at 30 mg daily, and ophthalmopathy patients received high-dose intravenous methylprednisolone. The 100 or so discovery patients were divided at random into training and test sets in a 7:3 ratio.

Broader findings and caveats from the paper: Most expanded thyroid clonotypes (frequency above 0.001) were also found in blood, which suggests that blood repertoires may mirror thyroid immune responses. No statistical method was used to fix the sample size in advance, and group allocation was not hidden from the investigators. In validation, the model predicted progression to ophthalmopathy a median of roughly 6.1 months before onset, with roughly 71% sensitivity and nearly 75% specificity. A 13 V-J signature model separated ophthalmopathy from stable hyperthyroidism, with roughly 88% sensitivity and approximately 81% specificity in cross-validation and 80%/75% in testing.

In the ophthalmopathy patients, disease was moderately to severely active, with a Clinical Activity Score of 3 or more, a NOSPECS grade of 4 or more, and a duration of less than 3 months. Patients with uncontrolled infections, other autoimmune diseases, pregnancy or lactation were excluded. Diagnoses relied on clinical symptoms, serum thyroxine and TRAb, thyroid ultrasound and orbital computed tomography. PBMCs were isolated from 10 ml of fresh peripheral blood by Ficoll-Paque density gradient centrifugation. Total RNA was extracted using Trizol reagent, and RNA quality was assessed on an Agilent 2100 Bioanalyzer.

The chain joins TRBV5-1 to TRBJ2-1; the D segment could be TRBD2, given 5 matching bases. Material: blood. The sequence was collected from a woman aged 30 to 39 with Graves' ophthalmopathy. The DNA sequence is given as TGCGCCAGCAGCTTAGCGGACTCCTCCTACAATGAGCAGTTCTTC. It translates to CASSLADSSYNEQFF.